The entry that follows covers one TCR beta chain sequence. Antigen specificity is unknown. Samples were taken several times over chemoradiotherapy. This sample stems from a study of chemoradiotherapy in HPV16-positive cancers. Study-wide points: Non-HPV-specific T cells did not expand in tumors during treatment, whereas candidate HPV-specific clones and E7-related motifs did. For HPV16-positive patients, expanding HPV-responsive T cells associated with longer recurrence-free survival.

Repertoires were generated with immunoSEQ multiplex PCR, while TCRdb's copy carries only in-frame clones and drops some. In the table there are about 2,500 clones, roughly 84% of which are singletons. The source of this sequence is a human donor with HPV-associated anogenital cancer. This specimen consisted of tumor tissue, obtained from a patient who underwent chemoradiotherapy.

The CDR3 here is CASSVSVGKNQPQHF. CDR3 DNA: TGTGCCAGCAGCGTCTCCGTGGGGAAGAATCAGCCCCAGCATTTT. This chain joins TRBV7-2 and TRBJ1-5, with D unclear. V gave up 5 bases and J gave up 4 bases, with 15 bases separating them. There are 15 residues in the CDR3. Germline CDR1 and CDR2: SGHTA and FQGNSA.